The 16 T cell receptor beta chains below were found in one sample sequenced in a study of radiotherapy plus CTLA-4 blockade in lung cancer. The assay was immunoSEQ multiplex PCR, and TCRdb's table has in-frame clones only and misses some. The table records tens of thousands of clones, roughly 76% of them present only once. The sample in question was peripheral blood, obtained from a patient treated with radiotherapy plus ipilimumab. The source of these receptors is a human donor with non-small cell lung cancer who had a complete response to radiotherapy plus ipilimumab.

This chain joins TRBV15 and TRBJ2-3; D not resolved. Per germline, CDR1 LNHNV and CDR2 YYDKDF (reference sequence). V gave up 0 bases and J gave up 0 bases, with 10 bases separating them. This CDR3 spans 16 amino acids. CDR3 sequence (DNA): TGTGCCACCAGCAGAGATCGTGGCGGAAGCACAGATACGCAGTATTTT. Protein sequence: CATSRDRGGSTDTQYF.

This clone was seen only once. This chain connects TRBV7-8 to TRBJ2-2; 10 nucleotides line up with TRBD1. Germline-derived CDR1 and CDR2 are SGHVS and FQNEAQ. With V trimmed by 10 bases and J by 4 bases, 6 bases remained unmatched. CDR3 length: 14 residues. The CDR3 nucleotides are TGTGCCATACCGAGGACAGGGGGCACCGGGGAGCTGTTTTTT. It yields the protein CAIPRTGGTGELFF.

V and J are TRBV4-1 and TRBJ2-1; 14 bases map to TRBD2. Per the germline V gene, CDR1 is MGHRA and CDR2 is YSYEKL. Trimming cost V 1 base and J 9 bases; bases outside gene matches: 11. This CDR3 is 18 amino acids long. The CDR3 region is CASSQVGTSGRRSGEQFF. DNA of the CDR3: TGCGCCAGCAGCCAAGTAGGGACTAGCGGGAGAAGGTCGGGTGAGCAGTTCTTC.

The rearrangement joins TRBV5-1 to TRBJ1-1, with 9 positions matching TRBD1. The V and J ends lost 4 bases and 0 bases, in that order; junction bases with no gene match: 10. Germline values: CDR1 SGHRS, CDR2 YFSETQ. The CDR3 totals 17 residues. CDR3 sequence: CASSPRTGVVVNTEAFF. The CDR3 bases are TGCGCCAGCAGCCCCCGGACAGGGGTGGTGGTGAACACTGAAGCTTTCTTT.

This rearrangement joins TRBV5-1 to TRBJ2-2, with TRBD1 identical over 7 bases. Germline assignment: CDR1 SGHRS and CDR2 YFSETQ. The V segment lost 4 bases and the J segment 2 bases; nucleotides outside the gene matches: 5. CDR3 length: 15 amino acids. The CDR3: CASSPGQANTGELFF. In DNA, the CDR3 is TGCGCCAGCAGCCCCGGACAGGCAAACACCGGGGAGCTGTTTTTT.

The chain uses TRBV7-2 and TRBJ2-7; D is possibly TRBD1 (5 bases). The CDR3 runs to 18 residues. Germline CDR1 is SGHTA and CDR2 is FQGNSA. Trimming took 2 bases from V and 0 from J, leaving 20 bases between them. CDR3 bases: TGTGCCAGCAGCTTAATTGTTTGGGGCGACCAACACTCCTACGAGCAGTACTTC. Amino acid sequence: CASSLIVWGDQHSYEQYF.

The J gene is TRBJ1-5, the V gene TRBV21-1. TRBV21-1 represents a pseudogene. CDR3 length: 10 residues. CDR3 nucleotide sequence: TGTGCCAGTAGAGGGCAGCCCCAGCATTTT. It is translated as CASRGQPQHF.

This clone showed up just a few times. The chain recombines TRBV9 with TRBJ2-5, with 8 bases aligning to TRBD2. Judging by the DNA end, TRBJ2-7 fits better; the J call may be wrong. The CDR3 loop spans 14 amino acids. Germline V gene data show CDR1 as SGDLS and CDR2 as YYNGEE. The CDR3 region is CASSVGSGGHEQYF. In DNA form, the CDR3 reads TGTGCCAGCAGCGTAGGCAGCGGGGGCCACGAGCAGTACTTC.

This clone showed up just a few times. V gene TRBV6-5 combines with J gene TRBJ1-1, with D possibly matching TRBD1 (5 bases). The germline V and J ends were trimmed by 6 bases and 7 bases, with 15 bases remaining between them. This CDR3 spans 13 amino acids. Germline V lookup: CDR1 MNHEY, CDR2 SVGAGI. The CDR3 region has the DNA TGTGCCAGCAGCCCTCCGGAGGGGATTGAAGCTTTCTTT. Translation: CASSPPEGIEAFF.

The genes are TRBV30 and TRBJ2-1, with 12 bases lining up with TRBD2. The V gene end was trimmed by 2 bases and the J gene end by 3 bases; junction bases not matched to a gene: 2. From germline, CDR1 is GTSNPN and CDR2 SVGIG (reference sequence). The CDR3 covers 15 residues. The CDR3 loop reads CAWSRLAGVYNEQFF. DNA of the CDR3: TGTGCCTGGAGTAGACTAGCGGGAGTCTACAATGAGCAGTTCTTC. The entire variable domain, with the rest obtained from reference TRBV30 and TRBJ2-1, is as follows: SQTIHQWPATLVQPVGSPLSLECTVEGTSNPNLYWYRQAAGRGLQLLFYSVGIGQISSEVPQNLSASRPQDRQFILSSKKLLLSDSGFYLCAWSRLAGVYNEQFFGPGTRLTVL.

The CDR3 DNA reads as TGTGCCTGGAAACAGTCGAGCTCCTACAATGAGCAGTTCTTC. Encoded protein: CAWKQSSSYNEQFF. The J gene is TRBJ2-1, the V gene TRBV30; no firm D call. The CDR3 spans 14 residues. V was shortened by 4 bases and J by 0 bases, with 10 bases between the two germline ends. The germline CDR1 and CDR2 sequences are GTSNPN and SVGIG (reference sequence).

This chain joins TRBV10-1 and TRBJ2-3; 11 bases map to TRBD1. This CDR3 is 15 amino acids long. Germline loops: CDR1 WNHNN, CDR2 SYGVQD (reference sequence). V shed 3 bases, J shed 4 bases, and the junction held 3 bases outside the gene matches. CDR3 region: CASSDRGQGADTQYF. The CDR3 region has the DNA TGCGCCAGCAGTGACAGGGGACAGGGGGCAGATACGCAGTATTTT.

The genes are TRBV18 and TRBJ2-7; 10 bases fit TRBD2. The V and J ends lost 6 bases and 6 bases, in that order; junction bases with no gene match: 14. Germline V gene sequence: CDR1 KGHSH, CDR2 LQKENI. This CDR3 contains 16 residues. The DNA of the CDR3 is TGTGCCAGCTCCCCGACTGCAGCGGGAGGGCCCCTCGAGCAGTACTTC. This gives the protein CASSPTAAGGPLEQYF. Based on the CDR3 plus reference TRBV18 and TRBJ2-7, the full variable domain is NAGVMQNPRHLVRRRGQEARLRCSPMKGHSHVYWYRQLPEEGLKFMVYLQKENIIDESGMPKERFSAEFPKEGPSILRIQQVVRGDSAAYFCASSPTAAGGPLEQYFGPGTRLTVT.

This clone was seen a handful of times. The J gene is TRBJ2-3, the V gene TRBV5-6; 10 nucleotides agree with TRBD2. Trimming at V came to 1 base and at J to 6 bases, leaving 11 bases not matched to a gene. The CDR3 contains 17 residues. CDR1 and CDR2 from the germline V gene are SGHDT and YYEEEE. The CDR3 DNA is TGTGCCAGCAGCTTGAGATTGGGTAGCGGGAGGTTTGATACGCAGTATTTT. Translation: CASSLRLGSGRFDTQYF.

The J gene is TRBJ2-3, the V gene TRBV2, with a tentative D call TRBD1 (5 bases). This CDR3 region has 11 residues. Deletions cut 9 bases from V and 4 bases from J, with 8 bases between. Germline loops: CDR1 SNHLY, CDR2 FYNNEI. CDR3: CARQGSDTQYF. The CDR3 coding sequence is TGTGCCAGGCAGGGTTCAGATACGCAGTATTTT.

The chain couples TRBV10-3 to TRBJ1-2, with a weak D call TRBD1 (6 bases). This CDR3 is 14 amino acids long. Trimming took 3 bases from V and 4 from J, leaving 12 bases between them. Germline V CDR1 and CDR2: ENHRY, SYGVKD. This CDR3 reads CAISDQGQLYGYTF. The CDR3 coding sequence is TGTGCCATCAGTGATCAGGGGCAACTCTATGGCTACACCTTC.